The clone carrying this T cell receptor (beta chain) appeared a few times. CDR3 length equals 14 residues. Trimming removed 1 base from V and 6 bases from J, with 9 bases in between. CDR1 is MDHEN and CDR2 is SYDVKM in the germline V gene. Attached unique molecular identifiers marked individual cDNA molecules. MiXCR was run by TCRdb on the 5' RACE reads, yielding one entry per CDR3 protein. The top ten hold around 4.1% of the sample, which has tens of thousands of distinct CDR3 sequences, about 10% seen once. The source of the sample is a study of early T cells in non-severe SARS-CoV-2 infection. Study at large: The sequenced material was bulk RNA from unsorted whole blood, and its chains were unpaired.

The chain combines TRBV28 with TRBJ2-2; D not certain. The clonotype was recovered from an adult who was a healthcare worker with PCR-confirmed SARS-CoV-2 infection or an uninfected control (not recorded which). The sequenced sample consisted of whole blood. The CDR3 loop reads CASSLSHPAGELFF. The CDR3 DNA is TGTGCCAGCAGTTTATCCCATCCGGCCGGGGAGCTGTTTTTT.